These T cell receptor beta chains were read from a single sample in a study of metastatic and nonmetastatic thyroid tumors. Through MiXCR, TCRdb re-clonotyped the PCR reads. The sample gives 5,500 to 7,000 clones, roughly 20% of which show up once; about 6.2% is in the top ten. Sample: adjacent normal tissue. These receptors were taken from a female donor with papillary thyroid cancer or a benign thyroid nodule (not recorded which). Some clones in this sample may be carry-over from other donors' samples. The CDR3 runs from the conserved cysteine through the conserved F or W. Fields, in order: clone size, D gene, V gene, J gene, CDR3 protein, CDR3 DNA. D genes are given only for firm matches. Rows give clone size only sometimes, using once, few, many, or a class for an expanded clone.

>-|TRBD2|TRBV2|TRBJ2-3
CASSEGGLMNTQYF
TGTGCCAGCAGTGAGGGGGGGTTGATGAATACGCAGTATTTT
>-|-|TRBV2|TRBJ2-7
CASSGPGIYEQYF
TGTGCCAGCAGTGGTCCAGGGATCTACGAGCAGTACTTC
>many|-|TRBV28|TRBJ2-2
CASSFLVPGSVGDTGELFF
TGTGCCAGCAGTTTTTTGGTCCCAGGTTCTGTCGGGGACACCGGGGAGCTGTTTTTT
>-|TRBD2|TRBV6-2/TRBV6-3|TRBJ2-3
CASSYYDRLAGSTGDTQYF
TGTGCCAGCAGTTACTACGACAGACTAGCGGGATCGACTGGAGATACGCAGTATTTT
>-|-|TRBV27|TRBJ2-7
CASSLGHEQYF
TGTGCCAGCAGTTTAGGCCACGAGCAGTACTTC
>medium-sized|-|TRBV10-3|TRBJ2-6
CAISTGSGANVLTF
TGTGCCATCAGCACGGGTTCTGGGGCCAACGTCCTGACTTTC
>few|-|TRBV5-1|TRBJ1-2
CASSPSPGNYGYTF
TGCGCCAGCAGCCCGAGCCCAGGAAACTATGGCTACACCTTC
>few|-|TRBV19|TRBJ1-1
CASSRSRAQDFF
TGTGCCAGTAGTAGGTCCCGGGCGCAAGATTTCTTT
>-|TRBD1|TRBV6-2/TRBV6-3|TRBJ1-5
CASSAVLGTGMGPQHF
TGTGCCAGCAGCGCGGTACTCGGGACAGGGATGGGCCCCCAGCATTTT
>few|-|TRBV6-1|TRBJ2-7
CASSELPTYTYEQYF
TGTGCCAGCAGTGAGCTTCCGACCTACACCTACGAGCAGTACTTC
>medium-sized|-|TRBV27|TRBJ1-1
CASSLRGGRGNTEAFF
TGTGCCAGCAGTCTCCGGGGGGGGCGCGGGAACACTGAAGCTTTCTTT
>medium-sized|-|TRBV29-1|TRBJ2-2
CSVVWQGNTGELFF
TGCAGCGTTGTTTGGCAGGGGAACACCGGGGAGCTGTTTTTT
>-|TRBD1|TRBV9|TRBJ1-6
CASSVSFGQGRFSPLHF
TGTGCCAGCAGCGTAAGTTTTGGACAGGGGAGATTTTCACCCCTCCACTTT
>few|TRBD1|TRBV2|TRBJ2-2
CASSARTGVTGELFF
TGTGCCAGCAGTGCTAGGACAGGGGTAACCGGGGAGCTGTTTTTT
>medium-sized|-|TRBV5-1|TRBJ2-7
CASSLGEGRDEQYF
TGCGCCAGCAGCTTGGGAGAGGGTCGCGACGAGCAGTACTTC
>few|-|TRBV27|TRBJ2-2
CASSPIGQYYGYTGELFF
TGTGCCAGCAGTCCGATAGGACAGTACTATGGCTACACCGGGGAGCTGTTTTTT
>few|-|TRBV6-1|TRBJ1-3
CASSMTRPGKAGNTIYF
TGTGCCAGCAGCATGACCCGCCCAGGAAAGGCAGGAAACACCATATATTTT
>-|-|TRBV20-1|TRBJ2-7
CSARQQGEDSYEQYF
TGCAGTGCTAGACAGCAGGGTGAGGATTCCTACGAGCAGTACTTC
>medium-sized|-|TRBV10-3|TRBJ1-6
CALTGSLNSPLHF
TGTGCCTTAACCGGGTCATTAAATTCACCCCTCCACTTT
>few|-|TRBV6-1|TRBJ1-5
CASRKGGNNQPQHF
TGTGCCAGCAGAAAGGGAGGAAACAATCAGCCCCAGCATTTT
>-|-|TRBV7-9|TRBJ1-6
CASAGIGKYSPLHF
TGTGCCAGCGCGGGCATAGGGAAATATTCACCCCTCCACTTT
>medium-sized|-|TRBV7-3|TRBJ2-7
CASSLDSSYEQYF
TGTGCCAGCAGCTTGGACAGCTCCTACGAGCAGTACTTC
>-|TRBD1|TRBV6-1|TRBJ2-7
CASSELGTAYEQYF
TGTGCCAGCAGTGAGCTCGGGACAGCCTACGAGCAGTACTTC
>many|-|TRBV5-4|TRBJ2-3
CASSFQVGGADTQYF
TGTGCCAGCAGCTTTCAAGTAGGGGGAGCAGATACGCAGTATTTT
>large|-|TRBV7-9|TRBJ2-7
CASSPAAFEQYF
TGTGCCAGCAGCCCAGCGGCGTTCGAGCAGTACTTC
>medium-sized|TRBD2|TRBV2|TRBJ2-1
CASSRTTSGGPIGEQFF
TGTGCCAGCAGCCGAACGACTAGCGGGGGACCCATCGGTGAGCAGTTCTTC
>medium-sized|-|TRBV3-1|TRBJ1-1
CASTSQGNTEAFF
TGTGCCAGCACCTCACAGGGGAACACTGAAGCTTTCTTT
>medium-sized|-|TRBV28|TRBJ1-5
CASFSVTQPQHF
TGTGCCAGTTTTTCAGTGACTCAGCCCCAGCATTTT
>-|-|TRBV28|TRBJ1-6
CASSLFRASNSPLHF
TGTGCCAGCAGTTTATTTCGGGCCTCGAATTCACCCCTCCACTTT